Shown below are 3 T cell receptor beta chains from a single sample sequenced in a study of blood T cell repertoires in COVID-19. Assay used: immunoSEQ multiplex PCR; TCRdb lists only in-frame clones, some missing. This sample has about 250,000 clones, with 70% to 90% found just once. Material for sequencing was PBMCs or T cells enriched from blood (not recorded which). The receptors stem from a woman between 45 and 65 years old who had been exposed to COVID-19.

This chain connects TRBV28 to TRBJ1-1; D remains unclear. This CDR3 is built from 12 residues. Trimming took off 6 bases at V and 10 bases at J, with 15 bases between the two ends. Germline-derived CDR1 and CDR2 are MDHEN and SYDVKM. CDR3 protein: CASRSSRRAAFF. CDR3 nucleotide sequence: TGTGCCAGCAGATCCAGTCGGCGGGCAGCTTTCTTT.

The V gene is TRBV5-4, the J gene TRBJ2-7; no reliable D call. V gave up 2 bases and J gave up 2 bases, with 14 bases separating them. This CDR3 has 15 amino acids. Germline assignment: CDR1 SGHNT and CDR2 YYREEE (reference sequence). The CDR3 loop reads CASSFNHLPPYEQYF. The CDR3 nucleotides are TGTGCCAGCAGCTTTAACCACCTACCCCCCTACGAGCAGTACTTC.

V usage is TRBV11-2 and J usage is TRBJ2-3, with 8 bases fitting TRBD2. CDR1 SGHAT and CDR2 FQNNGV come from the germline V gene. Losses at the gene ends were 5 bases for V and 5 bases for J; bases not matched to a gene: 6. The CDR3 has 14 amino acids. The CDR3 DNA follows: TGTGCCAGCAGCCCGGCTAGCGGGCGAGATACGCAGTATTTT. Translation gives CASSPASGRDTQYF. The whole variable domain, remainder taken from reference TRBV11-2 and TRBJ2-3, is EAGVAQSPRYKIIEKRQSVAFWCNPISGHATLYWYQQILGQGPKLLIQFQNNGVVDDSQLPKDRFSAERLKGVDSTLKIQPAKLEDSAVYLCASSPASGRDTQYFGPGTRLTVL.